This T cell receptor beta chain originates from a study of PD-1 blockade in classical Hodgkin lymphoma. V lost 0 bases and J 6 bases, leaving 15 bases between the germline ends. There are 15 residues in the CDR3. CDR1 is ENHRY and CDR2 is SYGVKD in the germline V gene. TCRdb's copy holds only in-frame clones and misses some; the assay was immunoSEQ multiplex PCR. The sample lists more than 75,000 clones; approximately 94% were seen once. This sample's time point: cycle 4 day 1 (C4D1), after more than five weeks of nivolumab. Brentuximab vedotin exposure varied, and every patient relapsed after autologous stem cell transplantation.

This sample comprised peripheral blood mononuclear cells (PBMCs), obtained before the fourth cycle of nivolumab. The clonotype was recovered from a human donor with classical Hodgkin lymphoma. This chain links TRBV10-3 with TRBJ2-7; possible D gene TRBD2, 6 bases. The CDR3 loop is CAISESGGLGGEQYF. Here the CDR3 DNA reads TGTGCCATCAGTGAGTCTGGAGGGTTAGGTGGCGAGCAGTACTTC.